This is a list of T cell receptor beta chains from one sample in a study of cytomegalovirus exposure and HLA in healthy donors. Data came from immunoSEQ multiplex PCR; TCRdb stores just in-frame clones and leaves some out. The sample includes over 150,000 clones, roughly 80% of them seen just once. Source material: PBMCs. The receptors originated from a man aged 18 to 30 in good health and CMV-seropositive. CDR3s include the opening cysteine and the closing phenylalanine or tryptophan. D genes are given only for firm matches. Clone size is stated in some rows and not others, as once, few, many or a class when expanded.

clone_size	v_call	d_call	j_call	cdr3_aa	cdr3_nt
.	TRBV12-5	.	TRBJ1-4	CASGTGSGDEKLFF	TGTGCTAGTGGCACAGGCTCGGGGGATGAAAAACTGTTTTTT
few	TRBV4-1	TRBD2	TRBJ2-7	CASSQGGTSAYEQYF	TGCGCCAGCAGCCAAGGAGGGACTAGCGCCTACGAGCAGTACTTC
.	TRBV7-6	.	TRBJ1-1	CASSQQVSTEAFF	TGTGCCAGCAGCCAGCAGGTTAGCACTGAAGCTTTCTTT
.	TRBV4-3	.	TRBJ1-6	CASSQDLRGDTPLHF	TGCGCCAGCAGCCAAGATCTACGGGGGGATACACCCCTCCACTTT
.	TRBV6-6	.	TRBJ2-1	CASSYSIAEDNEQFF	TGTGCCAGCAGTTACTCGATCGCAGAAGACAATGAGCAGTTCTTC
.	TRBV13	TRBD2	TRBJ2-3	CASSLAGTSGTDTQYF	TGTGCCAGCAGCTTAGCCGGGACTAGCGGGACAGATACGCAGTATTTT
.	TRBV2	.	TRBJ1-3	CASSDRKISGNTIYF	TGTGCCAGCAGTGACAGGAAAATTTCTGGAAACACCATATATTTT
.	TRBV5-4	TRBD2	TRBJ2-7	CASSSLTSGVGEQYF	TGTGCCAGCAGCTCCTTGACTAGCGGGGTTGGCGAGCAGTACTTC
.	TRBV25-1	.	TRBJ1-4	CASSEWGGSGEKLFF	TGTGCCAGCAGTGAATGGGGGGGCTCGGGTGAAAAACTGTTTTTT
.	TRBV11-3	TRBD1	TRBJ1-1	CASSLDRGSSEAFF	TGTGCCAGCAGCCTAGACAGGGGTTCGTCTGAAGCTTTCTTT
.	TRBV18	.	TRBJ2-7	CASSPSENPYEQYF	TGTGCCAGCTCACCGTCAGAAAATCCATACGAGCAGTACTTC
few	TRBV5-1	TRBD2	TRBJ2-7	CARKNSGRSGEQYF	TGCGCCCGAAAAAACAGCGGGAGATCGGGCGAGCAGTACTTC
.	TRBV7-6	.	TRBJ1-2	CASSLGGGAGYTF	TGTGCCAGCAGCTTAGGGGGCGGGGCTGGCTACACCTTC
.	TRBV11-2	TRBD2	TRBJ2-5	CASSPNQGTSAETQYF	TGTGCCAGCAGCCCCAACCAGGGGACTAGCGCCGAGACCCAGTACTTC
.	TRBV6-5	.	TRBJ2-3	CASSFRGSTDTQYF	TGTGCCAGCAGTTTTCGGGGGAGCACAGATACGCAGTATTTT
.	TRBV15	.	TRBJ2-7	CATRPGTSDPHEQYF	TGTGCCACCAGACCCGGGACATCCGACCCCCACGAGCAGTACTTC
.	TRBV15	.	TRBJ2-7	CATSRGTGSTYEQYF	TGTGCCACCAGCAGAGGTACAGGGAGTACCTACGAGCAGTACTTC
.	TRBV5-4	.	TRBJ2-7	CASSLSLAGVSYEQYF	TGTGCCAGCAGCTTAAGTTTGGCAGGGGTAAGCTACGAGCAGTACTTC
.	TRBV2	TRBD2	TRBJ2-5	CAILADQETQYF	TGTGCCATCCTAGCGGACCAAGAGACCCAGTACTTC
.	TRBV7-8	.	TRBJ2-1	CASSIRTSSSYNEQFF	TGTGCCAGCAGCATAAGGACTTCCAGCTCCTACAATGAGCAGTTCTTC
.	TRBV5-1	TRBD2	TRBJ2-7	CASSLAGMSSGREGYEQYF	TGCGCCAGCAGCTTGGCCGGTATGAGTAGCGGGAGGGAAGGGTACGAGCAGTACTTC
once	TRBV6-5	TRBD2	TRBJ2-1	CASSYSQGGLNEQFF	TGTGCCAGCAGTTACTCGCAGGGAGGGTTGAATGAGCAGTTCTTC
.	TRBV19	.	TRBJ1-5	CASSIEGLAYSNQPQHF	TGTGCCAGTAGTATAGAAGGTCTAGCATATAGCAATCAGCCCCAGCATTTT
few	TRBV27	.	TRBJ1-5	CASSFQGNQPQHF	TGTGCCAGCAGTTTTCAGGGCAATCAGCCCCAGCATTTT
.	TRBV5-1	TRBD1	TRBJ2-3	CASSTGQGADTQYF	TGCGCCAGCAGCACCGGACAGGGTGCAGATACGCAGTATTTT
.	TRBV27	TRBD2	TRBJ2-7	CASKITGTSGNNKYF	TGTGCCAGCAAAATTACCGGGACTAGCGGTAATAATAAGTACTTC
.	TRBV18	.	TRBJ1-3	CASSPGASGNTIYF	TGTGCCAGCTCACCGGGGGCCTCTGGAAACACCATATATTTT
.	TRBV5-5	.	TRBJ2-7	CASSPRDSSYEQYF	TGTGCCAGCAGCCCCCGGGACTCGTCCTACGAGCAGTACTTC
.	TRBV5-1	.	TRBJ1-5	CASSLVRVHQPQHF	TGCGCCAGCAGCTTGGTGCGAGTGCATCAGCCCCAGCATTTT
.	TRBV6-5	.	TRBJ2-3	CASSGAGGTDTQYF	TGTGCCAGCAGCGGGGCAGGGGGGACAGATACGCAGTATTTT
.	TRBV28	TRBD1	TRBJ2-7	CASSWGGTGVNEQYF	TGTGCCAGCAGCTGGGGCGGGACAGGGGTAAACGAGCAGTACTTC
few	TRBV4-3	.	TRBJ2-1	CASSQYSSSYNEQFF	TGCGCCAGCAGCCAGTACTCTAGCTCCTACAATGAGCAGTTCTTC
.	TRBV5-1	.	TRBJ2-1	CASSSARSEQFF	TGCGCCAGCAGCTCCGCACGGAGTGAGCAGTTCTTC
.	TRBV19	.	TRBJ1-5	CASSNPGGNQPQHF	TGTGCCAGTAGTAACCCCGGGGGCAATCAGCCCCAGCATTTT
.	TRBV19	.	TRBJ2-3	CASSIRHTDTQYF	TGTGCCAGTAGTATCAGGCACACAGATACGCAGTATTTT
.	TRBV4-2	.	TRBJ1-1	CASSHPGRVGTEAFF	TGTGCCAGCAGCCACCCGGGCAGGGTTGGCACTGAAGCTTTCTTT
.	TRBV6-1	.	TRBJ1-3	CASSARTVSGNTIYF	TGTGCCAGCAGTGCCAGGACAGTCTCTGGAAACACCATATATTTT
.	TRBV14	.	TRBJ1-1	CASSLESGFRSTEAFF	TGTGCCAGCAGCCTCGAATCAGGGTTCCGGAGTACTGAAGCTTTCTTT
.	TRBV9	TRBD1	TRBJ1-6	CASSKTGTTTSPLHF	TGTGCCAGCAGTAAGACAGGGACCACCACGTCACCCCTCCACTTT
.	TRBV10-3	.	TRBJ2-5	CAISEGGVQYF	TGTGCCATCAGTGAAGGGGGAGTCCAGTACTTC